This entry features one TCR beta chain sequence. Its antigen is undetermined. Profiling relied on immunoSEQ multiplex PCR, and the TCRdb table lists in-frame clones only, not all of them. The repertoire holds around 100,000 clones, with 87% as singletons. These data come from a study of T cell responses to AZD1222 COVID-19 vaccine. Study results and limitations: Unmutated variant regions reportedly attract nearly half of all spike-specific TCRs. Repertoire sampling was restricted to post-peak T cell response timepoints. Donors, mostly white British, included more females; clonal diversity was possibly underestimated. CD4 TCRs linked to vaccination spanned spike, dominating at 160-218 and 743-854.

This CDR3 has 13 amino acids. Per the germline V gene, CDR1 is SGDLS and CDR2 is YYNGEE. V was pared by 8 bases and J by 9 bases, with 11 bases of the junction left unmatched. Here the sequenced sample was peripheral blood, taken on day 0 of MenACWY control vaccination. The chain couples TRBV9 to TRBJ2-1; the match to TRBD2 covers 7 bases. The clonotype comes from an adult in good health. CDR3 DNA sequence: TGTGCCAGTGGGACTACCCGGGGAGGTGAGCAGTTCTTC. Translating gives CASGTTRGGEQFF.